These 16 T cell receptor beta chains came from one sample sequenced in a study of blood T cell repertoires in COVID-19. Clones were sequenced by immunoSEQ multiplex PCR, and TCRdb holds only the in-frame ones, with some missing. The sample records about 74,000 clones, about 88% being singletons. Sequencing was carried out using peripheral blood. Receptor source: a man between 65 and 80 years old with active or convalescent COVID-19.

The DNA of the CDR3 is TGTGCCAGCACCCTGGCAGGGTCATGGGATACGCAGTATTTT. Its translation is CASTLAGSWDTQYF. V and J are TRBV5-6 and TRBJ2-3; weak D call: TRBD1 (5 bases). The CDR3 covers 14 residues. CDR1 is SGHDT, CDR2 YYEEEE, per germline. V shed 6 bases and J shed 6 bases, with 17 bases lying between them.

This clone was detected a few times. This chain links TRBV27 with TRBJ2-2; unclear D gene. The CDR3 contains 17 residues. Germline V gene data show CDR1 as MNHEY and CDR2 as SMNVEV (reference sequence). Trimming took 6 bases from V and 1 from J, leaving 18 bases between them. The CDR3 is CASSRVSGGKNTGELFF. For the CDR3, the DNA is TGTGCCAGCAGCCGGGTCTCTGGCGGTAAGAACACCGGGGAGCTGTTTTTT.

The chain recombines TRBV29-1 with TRBJ1-2; D is unclear. CDR1 and CDR2 (germline): SQVTM, ANQGSEA. The CDR3 covers 12 residues. Trimming pared 4 bases from V and 0 bases from J, leaving 6 bases between. CDR3 in DNA: TGCAGCGTTGTGACACCTAACTATGGCTACACCTTC. It translates to CSVVTPNYGYTF.

This chain links TRBV11-3 with TRBJ2-7; D possibly corresponds to TRBD1 (6 bases). CDR1 is SGHNT and CDR2 is YENEEA in the germline V gene. Trimming took 6 bases from V and 6 from J, leaving 15 bases between them. This CDR3 is 13 amino acids long. CDR3 region: CASSADRLGEQYF. For the CDR3, the DNA is TGTGCCAGCAGTGCCGACAGGCTGGGCGAGCAGTACTTC.

This clone was recorded a few times. The chain links TRBV10-3 to TRBJ2-3; D not resolved. V lost 7 bases to trimming and J lost 2 bases, with 10 bases between them. The CDR3 extends over 13 amino acids. The germline V gene has CDR1 ENHRY and CDR2 SYGVKD. The CDR3 region is CAINKEPTDTQYF. CDR3 DNA: TGTGCCATCAATAAGGAGCCCACAGATACGCAGTATTTT.

The V and J genes are TRBV11-2 and TRBJ1-2; 8 bases are shared with TRBD1. The junction had 5 bases not matched to a gene; V was cut back by 4 bases and J by 7 bases. Germline loops: CDR1 SGHAT, CDR2 FQNNGV. The length of the CDR3 is 13 residues. DNA for the CDR3: TGTGCCAGCAGCTCAAACAGGGGGTCTGGCTACACCTTC. It is translated as CASSSNRGSGYTF.

This chain links TRBV28 with TRBJ2-4; TRBD2 matches 10 bases. Per germline, CDR1 MDHEN and CDR2 SYDVKM. This CDR3 region has 17 residues. V lost 6 bases to trimming and J lost 6 bases; unmatched junction nucleotides: 14. CDR3 loop: CASSPHILAGVPNIQYF. The DNA for the CDR3 is TGTGCCAGCAGCCCCCATATTCTAGCGGGAGTCCCAAACATTCAGTACTTC.

This clone was picked up a small number of times. The rearrangement uses TRBV29-1 and TRBJ1-1; TRBD1 aligns across 9 bases. Trimming took 6 bases from V and 8 from J; bases not matched to a gene: 10. The CDR3 sequence is 13 residues long. Germline loops: CDR1 SQVTM, CDR2 ANQGSEA. The CDR3: CSVDPGQGTEAFF. The DNA for the CDR3 is TGCAGCGTCGATCCGGGACAGGGAACCGAAGCTTTCTTT.

This clone was detected only once. The gene calls are TRBV10-3 and TRBJ2-1; 13 bases are shared with TRBD2. This CDR3 region has 16 residues. Trimming removed 2 bases from V and 6 bases from J; junction bases left unmatched: 4. CDR1 and CDR2 (germline): ENHRY, SYGVKD. The CDR3 DNA reads TGTGCCATCAGTGAGGTACTAGCGGGGGGGCCCAATGAGCAGTTCTTC. This translates into CAISEVLAGGPNEQFF.

The chain couples TRBV6-4 to TRBJ1-5; 9 bases fit TRBD1. Germline CDR1 and CDR2: MRHNA and SNTAGT. The CDR3 runs to 17 residues. The V and J ends lost 6 bases and 0 bases, in that order; junction bases with no gene match: 9. In DNA form, the CDR3 reads TGTGCCAGCAGGGACAGGGGCCGATCTTATAGCAATCAGCCCCAGCATTTT. Amino acid sequence: CASRDRGRSYSNQPQHF.

The gene calls are TRBV7-8 and TRBJ2-6; D unresolved. The CDR3 has 16 residues. V was shortened by 5 bases and J by 0 bases, with 11 bases between the two germline ends. The germline V gene encodes CDR1 SGHVS and CDR2 FQNEAQ. The CDR3 sequence: CASSRSTRSGANVLTF. CDR3 sequence (DNA): TGTGCCAGCAGCCGATCGACACGCTCTGGGGCCAACGTCCTGACTTTC.

The V and J genes are TRBV3-1 (or the pseudogene TRBV3-2) and TRBJ2-5; D is unresolved. The CDR3 is 13 amino acids. V lost 8 bases and J lost 0, with 10 bases in between. Germline assignment: CDR1 LGHDT and CDR2 YNNKEL (reference sequence). The CDR3 DNA reads TGTGCCAGCGCTCGAGAAAACCAAGAGACCCAGTACTTC. Translation gives CASARENQETQYF.

The J gene is TRBJ1-6, the V gene TRBV3-1 (or the pseudogene TRBV3-2); the D is unclear. Looked up from germline, CDR1 is LGHDT and CDR2 is YNNKEL (reference sequence). The CDR3 consists of 15 residues. V lost 0 bases to trimming and J lost 14 bases, with 17 bases between them. The CDR3 bases are TGTGCCAGCAGCCAAGATCTTGCGAGGTCCGGAGCCCTCCACTTT. Translating it yields CASSQDLARSGALHF.

This chain links TRBV28 with TRBJ1-5, with TRBD1 identical over 10 bases. Germline V gives CDR1 MDHEN, CDR2 SYDVKM. Trimming took 5 bases from V and 0 from J; bases not matched to a gene: 7. The CDR3 is made up of 17 amino acids. The CDR3 loop is CASSPPGQGYSNQPQHF. The CDR3 DNA reads TGTGCCAGCAGTCCACCGGGACAGGGGTATAGCAATCAGCCCCAGCATTTT.

The V gene is TRBV25-1, the J gene TRBJ2-7, with 9 nucleotides matching TRBD1. Germline CDR1 reads MGHDK; CDR2 reads SYGVNS. This CDR3 spans 14 amino acids. Trimming removed 2 bases from V and 4 bases from J; junction bases left unmatched: 3. CDR3 residues: CASSEVGTGYEQYF. In nucleotides, the CDR3 is TGTGCCAGCAGTGAAGTCGGGACAGGGTACGAGCAGTACTTC.

This CDR3 reads CAIRTSVAGGDTQYF. In DNA, the CDR3 is TGTGCCATCAGGACTAGCGTGGCCGGGGGAGATACGCAGTATTTT. The rearrangement links TRBV10-3 to TRBJ2-3, with TRBD2 matching over 8 bases. Germline values: CDR1 ENHRY, CDR2 SYGVKD. This CDR3 contains 15 residues. J was trimmed by 5 bases and V by 6 bases; bases with no gene match: 10.